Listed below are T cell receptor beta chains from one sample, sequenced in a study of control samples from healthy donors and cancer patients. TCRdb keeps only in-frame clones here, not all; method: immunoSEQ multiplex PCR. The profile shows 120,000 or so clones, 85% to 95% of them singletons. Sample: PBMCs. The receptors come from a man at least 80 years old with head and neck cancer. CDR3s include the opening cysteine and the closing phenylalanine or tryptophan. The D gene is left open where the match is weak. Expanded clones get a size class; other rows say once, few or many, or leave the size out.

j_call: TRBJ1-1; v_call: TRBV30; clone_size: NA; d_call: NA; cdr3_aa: CAWSVPRVTEAFF; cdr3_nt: TGTGCCTGGAGTGTACCCAGGGTCACTGAAGCTTTCTTT
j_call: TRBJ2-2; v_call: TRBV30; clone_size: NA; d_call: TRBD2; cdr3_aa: CACLGGIYTGELFF; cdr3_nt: TGTGCCTGTTTGGGGGGGATCTACACCGGGGAGCTGTTTTTT
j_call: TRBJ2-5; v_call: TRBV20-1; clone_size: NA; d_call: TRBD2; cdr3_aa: CSASSSGSFGETQYF; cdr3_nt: TGCAGTGCTAGTTCTAGCGGGAGTTTTGGAGAGACCCAGTACTTC
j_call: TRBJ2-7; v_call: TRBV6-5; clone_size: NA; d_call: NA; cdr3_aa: CASSYRRGADEQYF; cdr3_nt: TGTGCCAGCAGTTACCGCCGGGGCGCCGACGAGCAGTACTTC
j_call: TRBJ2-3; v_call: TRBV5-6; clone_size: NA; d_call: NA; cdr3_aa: CASSLGRHTQYF; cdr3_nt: TGTGCCAGCAGCTTGGGGAGGCATACGCAGTATTTT
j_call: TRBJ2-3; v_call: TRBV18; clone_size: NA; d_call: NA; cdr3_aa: CASSPLQGSTDTQYF; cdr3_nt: TGTGCCAGCTCACCTTTACAGGGAAGCACAGATACGCAGTATTTT
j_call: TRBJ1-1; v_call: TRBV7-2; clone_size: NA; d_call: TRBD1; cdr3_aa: CASSNQGGAGTEAFF; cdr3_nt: TGTGCCAGCAGCAATCAGGGGGGGGCAGGCACTGAAGCTTTCTTT
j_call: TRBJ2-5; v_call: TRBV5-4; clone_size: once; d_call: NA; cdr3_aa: CASSLSGGGETQYF; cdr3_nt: TGTGCCAGCAGCTTGTCTGGGGGCGGCGAGACCCAGTACTTC
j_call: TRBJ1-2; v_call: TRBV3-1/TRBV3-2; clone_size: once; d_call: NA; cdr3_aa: CASSQSFRDGYGYTF; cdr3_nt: TGTGCCAGCAGCCAGAGCTTCCGGGACGGTTATGGCTACACCTTC
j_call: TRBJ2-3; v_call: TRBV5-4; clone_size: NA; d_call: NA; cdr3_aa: CASSLATRPDTQYF; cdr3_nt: TGTGCCAGCAGCTTGGCGACCCGACCAGATACGCAGTATTTT
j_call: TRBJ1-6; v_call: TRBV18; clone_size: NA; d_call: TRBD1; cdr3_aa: CASSPTGQGDSPLHF; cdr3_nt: TGTGCCAGCTCACCGACAGGGCAGGGAGATTCACCCCTCCACTTT
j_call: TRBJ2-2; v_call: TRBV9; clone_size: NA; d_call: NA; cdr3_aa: CASSAPRSGVPLDTGELFF; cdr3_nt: TGTGCCAGCAGCGCCCCCCGGAGTGGGGTCCCCCTCGACACCGGGGAGCTGTTTTTT
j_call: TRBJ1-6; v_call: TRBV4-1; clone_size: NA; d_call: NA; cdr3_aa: CASSQGQIYSPLHF; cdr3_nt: TGCGCCAGCAGCCAAGGACAGATCTATTCACCCCTCCACTTT
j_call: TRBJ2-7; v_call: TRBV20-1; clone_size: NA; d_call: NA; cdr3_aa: CSAKNNEQYF; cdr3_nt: TGCAGTGCAAAGAATAACGAGCAGTACTTC
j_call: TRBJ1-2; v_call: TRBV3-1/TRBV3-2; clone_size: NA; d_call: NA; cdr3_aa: CASSQWRRANYGYTF; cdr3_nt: TGTGCCAGCAGCCAATGGCGGCGAGCCAACTATGGCTACACCTTC
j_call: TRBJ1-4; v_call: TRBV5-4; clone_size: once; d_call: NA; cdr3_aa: CASSPWGDKEKLFF; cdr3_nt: TGTGCCAGCAGCCCGTGGGGGGATAAAGAAAAACTGTTTTTT
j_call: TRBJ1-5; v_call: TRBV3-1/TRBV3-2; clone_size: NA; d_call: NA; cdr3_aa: CASSLGRSNQPQHF; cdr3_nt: TGTGCCAGCAGCCTGGGACGGAGCAATCAGCCCCAGCATTTT
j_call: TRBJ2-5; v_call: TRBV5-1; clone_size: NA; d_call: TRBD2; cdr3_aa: CASSLALLAGGETQYF; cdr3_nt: TGCGCCAGCAGCTTGGCTTTACTAGCGGGGGGCGAGACCCAGTACTTC
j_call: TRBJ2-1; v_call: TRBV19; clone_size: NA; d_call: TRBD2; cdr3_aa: CASNGGGAYNEQFF; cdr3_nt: TGTGCCAGTAACGGCGGGGGGGCTTACAATGAGCAGTTCTTC
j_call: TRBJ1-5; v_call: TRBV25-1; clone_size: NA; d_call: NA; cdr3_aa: CATQDRPNQPQHF; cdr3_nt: TGTGCCACCCAGGACAGACCCAATCAGCCCCAGCATTTT
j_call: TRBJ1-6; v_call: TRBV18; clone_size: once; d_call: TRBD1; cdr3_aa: CASSLLDRDLSSPLHF; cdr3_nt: TGTGCCAGCTCACTCCTAGACAGGGATCTCAGTTCACCCCTCCACTTT
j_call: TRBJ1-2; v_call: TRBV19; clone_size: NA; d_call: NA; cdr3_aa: CASSPWGYGYTF; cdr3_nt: TGTGCCAGTAGTCCCTGGGGCTATGGCTACACCTTC
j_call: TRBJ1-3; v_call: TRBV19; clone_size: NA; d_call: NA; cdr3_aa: CASNAGRFSGNTIYF; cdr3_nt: TGTGCCAGTAATGCCGGGAGGTTCTCTGGAAACACCATATATTTT
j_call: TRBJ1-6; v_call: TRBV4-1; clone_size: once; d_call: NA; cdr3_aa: CASSQGSSIYSYNSPLHF; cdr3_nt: TGCGCCAGCAGCCAAGGTTCATCCATATACTCCTATAATTCACCCCTCCACTTT
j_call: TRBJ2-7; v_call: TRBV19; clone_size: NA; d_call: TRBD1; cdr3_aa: CASREQGADEQYF; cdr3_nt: TGTGCCTCAAGGGAACAGGGGGCCGACGAGCAGTACTTC
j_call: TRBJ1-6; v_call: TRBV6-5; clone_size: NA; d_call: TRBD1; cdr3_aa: CASRPWTGEGSPLHF; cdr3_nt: TGTGCCAGCAGACCATGGACAGGGGAGGGTTCACCCCTCCACTTT
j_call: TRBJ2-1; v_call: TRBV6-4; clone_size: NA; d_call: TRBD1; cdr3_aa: CASTIDRASYNEQFF; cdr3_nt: TGTGCCAGCACAATCGACAGGGCCTCCTACAATGAGCAGTTCTTC
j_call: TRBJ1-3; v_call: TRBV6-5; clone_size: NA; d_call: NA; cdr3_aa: CASSYSRGRAGNTIYF; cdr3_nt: TGTGCCAGCAGTTACTCGAGGGGAAGGGCTGGAAACACCATATATTTT
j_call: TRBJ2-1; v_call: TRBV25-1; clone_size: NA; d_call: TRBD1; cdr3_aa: CASSGTGLSEQFF; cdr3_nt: TGTGCCAGCAGTGGGACAGGGCTTAGTGAGCAGTTCTTC
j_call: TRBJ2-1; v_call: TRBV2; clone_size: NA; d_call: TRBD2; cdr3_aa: CASSPTSGSRDEQFF; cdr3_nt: TGTGCCAGCAGTCCGACTAGCGGGAGTCGGGATGAGCAGTTCTTC
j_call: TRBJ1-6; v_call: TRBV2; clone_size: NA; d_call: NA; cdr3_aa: CASSPLRSYNSPLHF; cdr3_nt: TGTGCCAGCAGTCCCCTCCGCTCCTATAATTCACCCCTCCACTTT
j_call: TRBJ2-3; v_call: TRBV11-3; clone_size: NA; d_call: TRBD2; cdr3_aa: CASSSGGDTQYF; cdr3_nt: TGTGCCAGCAGCTCGGGGGGAGATACGCAGTATTTT
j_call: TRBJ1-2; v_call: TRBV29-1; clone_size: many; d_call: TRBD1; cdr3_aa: CSVEGRGRGNTF; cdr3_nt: TGCAGCGTTGAAGGGAGGGGGCGAGGGAACACCTTC
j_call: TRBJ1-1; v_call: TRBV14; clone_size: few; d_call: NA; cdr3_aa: CASSQAVGGVTEAFF; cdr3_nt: TGTGCCAGCAGCCAAGCTGTGGGGGGAGTGACTGAAGCTTTCTTT
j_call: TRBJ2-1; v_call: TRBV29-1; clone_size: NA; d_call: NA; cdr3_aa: CSVRTQRTNEQFF; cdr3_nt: TGCAGCGTTAGGACCCAGAGAACGAATGAGCAGTTCTTC
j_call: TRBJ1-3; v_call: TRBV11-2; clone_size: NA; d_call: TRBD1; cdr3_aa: CASRKQGAIGNTIYF; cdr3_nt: TGTGCCAGCAGAAAACAGGGGGCAATTGGAAACACCATATATTTT
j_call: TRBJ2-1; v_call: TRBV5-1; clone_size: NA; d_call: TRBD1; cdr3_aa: CASSLQGADEQFF; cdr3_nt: TGCGCCAGCAGCTTACAGGGGGCGGATGAGCAGTTCTTC
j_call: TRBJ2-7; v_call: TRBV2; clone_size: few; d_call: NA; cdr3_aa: CASRLGRLKSVGDF; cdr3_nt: TGTGCCAGCAGACTTGGACGGCTTAAAAGTGTTGGGGACTTC
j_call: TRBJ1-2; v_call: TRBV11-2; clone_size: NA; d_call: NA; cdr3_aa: CASSGGGYGYTF; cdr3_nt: TGTGCCAGCAGCGGCGGGGGGTATGGCTACACCTTC
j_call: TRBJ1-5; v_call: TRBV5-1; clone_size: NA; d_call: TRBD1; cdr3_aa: CASSREQGLPQHF; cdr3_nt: TGCGCCAGCAGCCGGGAACAGGGGTTGCCCCAGCATTTT
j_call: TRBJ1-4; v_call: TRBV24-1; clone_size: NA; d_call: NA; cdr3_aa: CAPVGGKLFF; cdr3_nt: TGTGCCCCGGTCGGGGGGAAACTGTTTTTT
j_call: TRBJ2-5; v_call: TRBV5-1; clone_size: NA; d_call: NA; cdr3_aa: CASSFRGGSETQYF; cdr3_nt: TGCGCCAGCAGCTTCCGTGGCGGTTCGGAGACCCAGTACTTC
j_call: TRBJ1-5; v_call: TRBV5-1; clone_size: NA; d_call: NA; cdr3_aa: CASSADIGQPQHF; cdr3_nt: TGCGCCAGCAGCGCGGACATAGGTCAGCCCCAGCATTTT
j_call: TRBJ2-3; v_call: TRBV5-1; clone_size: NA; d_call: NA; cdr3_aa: CASSLLAVTSTDTQYF; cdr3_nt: TGCGCCAGCAGCTTGTTGGCGGTGACTAGCACAGATACGCAGTATTTT
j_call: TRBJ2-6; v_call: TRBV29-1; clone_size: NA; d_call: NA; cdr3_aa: CSVDQRDTDCSGANVLTF; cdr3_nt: TGCAGCGTCGATCAACGGGACACGGACTGCTCTGGGGCCAACGTCCTGACTTTC
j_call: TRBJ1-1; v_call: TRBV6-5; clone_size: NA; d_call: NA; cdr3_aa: CASSYSFTGLNTEAFF; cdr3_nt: TGTGCCAGCAGTTACTCGTTTACAGGGTTGAACACTGAAGCTTTCTTT
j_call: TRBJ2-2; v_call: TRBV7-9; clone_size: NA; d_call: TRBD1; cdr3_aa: CASTLQGTVDTGELFF; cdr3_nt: TGTGCCAGCACCCTCCAGGGGACAGTGGACACCGGGGAGCTGTTTTTT
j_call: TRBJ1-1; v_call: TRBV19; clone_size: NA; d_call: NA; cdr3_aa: CASSPPSVRPNTEAFF; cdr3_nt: TGTGCCAGTAGTCCGCCGTCGGTAAGGCCGAACACTGAAGCTTTCTTT
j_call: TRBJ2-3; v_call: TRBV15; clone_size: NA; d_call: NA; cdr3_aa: CATSRDRPQGSVSTDTQYF; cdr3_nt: TGTGCCACCAGCAGAGATCGCCCCCAGGGCTCGGTTAGCACAGATACGCAGTATTTT
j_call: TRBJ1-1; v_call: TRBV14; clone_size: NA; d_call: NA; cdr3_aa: CASSQGLLAAEAFF; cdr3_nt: TGTGCCAGCAGCCAAGGGCTTCTAGCGGCTGAAGCTTTCTTT
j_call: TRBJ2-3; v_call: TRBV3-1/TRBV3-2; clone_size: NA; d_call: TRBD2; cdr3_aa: CASSQGEGTQYF; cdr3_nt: TGTGCCAGCAGCCAAGGGGAGGGTACGCAGTATTTT